A single sample gave rise to the 18 T cell receptor beta chains below, sequenced in a study of blood T cell repertoires in COVID-19. Data came from immunoSEQ multiplex PCR; TCRdb stores just in-frame clones and leaves some out. The repertoire holds 30,000 or so clones, with about two thirds as singletons. Sequences were obtained from peripheral blood. These receptor sequences come from a human donor in a cohort sampled during active COVID-19.

This clone was recorded a few times. CDR3 in DNA: TGCGCCAGCAGCTTGGCAGGCTATAATTCACCCCTCCACTTT. Its translation: CASSLAGYNSPLHF. The chain uses TRBV5-1 and TRBJ1-6, with unresolved D. The V end lost 0 bases, the J end lost 3 bases, and 4 bases lay between the germline ends. CDR3 length: 14 residues. CDR1 is SGHRS, CDR2 YFSETQ, per germline.

The chain carries TRBV18 and TRBJ2-2; D might be TRBD2 (6 bases). CDR1 KGHSH and CDR2 LQKENI come from the germline V gene. V dropped 3 bases and J dropped 5 bases, with 10 bases sitting between them. The CDR3 loop spans 14 amino acids. The CDR3 reads CASSPGTRTGELFF. CDR3 nucleotides: TGTGCCAGCTCACCCGGGACTCGTACCGGGGAGCTGTTTTTT.

Only a few counts were recorded for this clone. The V and J genes are TRBV9 and TRBJ2-7, with 7 bases that match TRBD1. The junction had 4 bases not matched to a gene; V was cut back by 1 base and J by 3 bases. Germline V gene sequence: CDR1 SGDLS, CDR2 YYNGEE. The CDR3 extends over 14 amino acids. The CDR3 region is CASSVIGDSYEQYF. The CDR3 coding sequence is TGTGCCAGCAGCGTAATAGGGGACAGCTACGAGCAGTACTTC.

V usage is TRBV6-2 or TRBV6-3 and J usage is TRBJ1-5; 7 positions agree with TRBD1. The V gene end was trimmed by 5 bases and the J gene end by 0 bases; junction bases not matched to a gene: 13. This CDR3 spans 18 amino acids. Germline CDR1 and CDR2: MNHEY and SVGEGT. CDR3 protein: CASSNYGDRLYSNQPQHF. DNA for the CDR3: TGTGCCAGCAGTAACTACGGGGACAGACTGTATAGCAATCAGCCCCAGCATTTT.

The chain uses TRBV27 and TRBJ2-1; 9 nucleotides match TRBD2. Germline loops: CDR1 MNHEY, CDR2 SMNVEV (reference sequence). CDR3 length: 16 residues. The V segment lost 4 bases and the J segment 6 bases; nucleotides outside the gene matches: 10. In DNA form, the CDR3 reads TGTGCCAGCAGTTCGAGACTAGCGGAACATCCCAATGAGCAGTTCTTC. Translation gives CASSSRLAEHPNEQFF.

The V call is TRBV6-4, the J call TRBJ2-1; D remains unclear. V dropped 0 bases and J dropped 1 base, with 10 bases sitting between them. The CDR3 loop spans 16 amino acids. Germline CDR1 MRHNA, CDR2 SNTAGT. The CDR3 loop reads CASSDSRRTSYNEQFF. CDR3 DNA: TGTGCCAGCAGTGACTCGCGGCGTACGTCCTACAATGAGCAGTTCTTC.

The J gene is TRBJ2-3, the V gene TRBV7-2; 13 bases align to TRBD2. From germline, CDR1 is SGHTA and CDR2 FQGNSA. J gave up 8 bases and V 4 bases, and 9 bases lay outside the gene matches. The CDR3 runs 16 residues. The CDR3 DNA reads as TGTGCCAGCAGCTATGCAGGGACTAGCGGGACCTCTACGCAGTATTTT. This sequence encodes CASSYAGTSGTSTQYF.

V usage is TRBV28 and J usage is TRBJ2-1; D remains ambiguous. The CDR3 runs to 12 residues. CDR1 is MDHEN, CDR2 SYDVKM, per germline. Deletions cut 3 bases from V and 9 bases from J, with 9 bases between. The CDR3 loop reads CASSLPYGEQFF. The CDR3 DNA reads TGTGCCAGCAGTTTGCCCTACGGTGAGCAGTTCTTC.

This clone was observed a single time. V gene TRBV7-2 combines with J gene TRBJ1-2; maybe TRBD1 (5 bases). Germline CDR1 is SGHTA and CDR2 is FQGNSA. The CDR3 covers 13 residues. With 5 bases removed from V and 8 bases from J, the gap between germline ends came to 15 bases. For the CDR3, the DNA is TGTGCCAGCAGCCCCGGGACCGGGAGAGGCTACACCTTC. Its protein product is CASSPGTGRGYTF.

This CDR3 is CAISEGTGGYEQYF. The CDR3 bases are TGTGCCATCAGTGAGGGGACAGGAGGCTACGAGCAGTACTTC. The chain carries TRBV10-3 and TRBJ2-7; 8 bases match TRBD1. Germline V lookup: CDR1 ENHRY, CDR2 SYGVKD. V lost 2 bases to trimming and J lost 3 bases; unmatched junction nucleotides: 3. The CDR3 extends over 14 amino acids.

This clone was observed once. This chain's CDR3 is CASSPQTAKNIQYF. The CDR3 region has the DNA TGTGCCAGCAGCCCACAGACAGCCAAAAACATTCAGTACTTC. The genes are TRBV7-9 and TRBJ2-4; D gene uncertain. CDR3 length: 14 amino acids. CDR1 SEHNR and CDR2 FQNEAQ come from the germline V gene (reference sequence). The V and J ends lost 5 bases and 0 bases respectively, with 8 bases between them.

V usage is TRBV10-3 and J usage is TRBJ1-1; no clear D gene. The germline gives CDR1 ENHRY, CDR2 SYGVKD. V gave up 0 bases and J gave up 5 bases, with 13 bases separating them. There are 15 residues in the CDR3. The CDR3 here is CAISESDARGTEAFF. CDR3 nucleotide sequence: TGTGCCATCAGTGAGTCGGACGCCCGAGGGACTGAAGCTTTCTTT.

The chain has TRBV28 and TRBJ2-3; 7 nucleotides align to TRBD1. V lost 5 bases, J lost 3 bases, and 11 bases stayed unmatched. Germline CDR1 reads MDHEN; CDR2 reads SYDVKM. CDR3 length: 16 residues. CDR3 nucleotides: TGTGCCAGCAGTCCCCGGACAGGCGGTCGGACAGATACGCAGTATTTT. Protein product: CASSPRTGGRTDTQYF.

The V and J genes are TRBV6-1 and TRBJ1-3; 7 nucleotides align to TRBD1. The CDR3 is made up of 16 amino acids. Germline CDR1 and CDR2: MNHNS and SASEGT. V gave up 3 bases and J gave up 4 bases; unmatched junction bases: 9. DNA of the CDR3: TGTGCCAGCAGTGAGCAGGGGGATTTCTCCGGAAACACCATATATTTT. Protein product: CASSEQGDFSGNTIYF.

CDR3 loop: CASSLTGGAKAGELFF. The CDR3 DNA sequence: TGTGCCAGCAGCTTAACAGGGGGCGCAAAGGCCGGGGAGCTGTTTTTT. This chain links TRBV7-3 with TRBJ2-2; 7 bases are shared with TRBD1. Germline CDR1 SGHTA, CDR2 FQGTGA. Germline trimming cut 0 bases from V and 6 bases from J; bases unmatched to any gene: 7. CDR3 length equals 16 residues.

The V and J genes are TRBV10-3 and TRBJ1-1, with 7 positions matching TRBD1. Germline V gene sequence: CDR1 ENHRY, CDR2 SYGVKD. The trim removed 3 bases at V and 11 bases at J, leaving 3 bases unmatched. The CDR3 totals 11 residues. The CDR3 here is CAISDTGVAFF. Written as DNA, the CDR3 is TGTGCCATCAGTGATACAGGGGTGGCTTTCTTT.

V and J are TRBV5-6 and TRBJ2-6, with TRBD1 as a possible D gene (5 bases). The V end was cut by 5 bases, the J end by 5 bases, with 14 bases between. Per germline, CDR1 SGHDT and CDR2 YYEEEE. This CDR3 is 15 amino acids long. The CDR3 region has the DNA TGTGCCAGCAGTGAGGACAATAGTCGGGCCAACGTCCTGACTTTC. Its protein product is CASSEDNSRANVLTF.

The chain carries TRBV28 and TRBJ2-3; 10 nucleotides align to TRBD2. CDR1 and CDR2 from the germline V gene are MDHEN and SYDVKM. This CDR3 is built from 14 residues. V lost 7 bases and J lost 6; bases outside the gene matches: 7. The CDR3 coding sequence is TGTGCCAGCAAGCCGGGACTAGCGATGGATACGCAGTATTTT. Residues: CASKPGLAMDTQYF.